Listed below are T cell receptor beta chains from one sample, sequenced in a study of tumor-infiltrating lymphocytes in localized non-small cell lung cancer. TCRdb's copy holds only in-frame clones and misses some; the assay was immunoSEQ multiplex PCR. Among around 15,000 clones listed, around 75% were seen once. Sequences were obtained from lung tumor tissue. The receptors here all came from a human donor with non-small cell lung cancer. Each CDR3 is given with its conserved first and last residue. D genes are given only for firm matches. Rows give clone size only sometimes, using once, few, many, or a class for an expanded clone.

TRBV2	15	TRBD1	few	TRBJ1-2	CASKEPDRGNYGYTF	TGTGCCAGCAAAGAGCCGGACAGGGGGAACTATGGCTACACCTTC
TRBV5-1	14	.	once	TRBJ1-1	CASSWGRRNTEAFF	TGCGCCAGCAGCTGGGGACGGAGGAACACTGAAGCTTTCTTT
TRBV5-6	17	TRBD2	.	TRBJ2-3	CASSGGLAGSLLNTQYF	TGTGCCAGCAGCGGCGGACTAGCGGGGTCTCTACTAAATACGCAGTATTTT
TRBV19	16	TRBD1	.	TRBJ1-5	CASSPRQGNYNQPQHF	TGTGCCAGTAGTCCCCGACAGGGCAATTACAATCAGCCCCAGCATTTT
TRBV19	16	.	.	TRBJ1-6	CASSPLRLIYNSPLHF	TGTGCCAGTAGTCCTCTCAGACTGATCTATAATTCACCCCTCCACTTT
TRBV30	13	TRBD1	.	TRBJ1-5	CAWSQGQDQPQHF	TGTGCCTGGAGTCAAGGACAGGATCAGCCCCAGCATTTT
TRBV4-1	16	TRBD2	.	TRBJ2-7	CASSQTTSGSSYEQYF	TGCGCCAGCAGCCAGACTACTAGCGGGTCCTCCTACGAGCAGTACTTC
TRBV7-9	15	TRBD1	.	TRBJ1-5	CASSLGTGVNQPQHF	TGTGCCAGCAGCTTAGGGACAGGGGTAAATCAGCCCCAGCATTTT
TRBV5-6	16	TRBD1	medium-sized	TRBJ2-1	CASSLAHRGDYNEQFF	TGTGCCAGCAGCTTGGCCCACAGGGGAGACTACAATGAGCAGTTCTTC
TRBV6-1	14	.	.	TRBJ1-1	CASSSSFRDTEAFF	TGTGCCAGCAGTTCGAGCTTCAGGGACACTGAAGCTTTCTTT
TRBV9	15	.	.	TRBJ1-1	CASSVPGRGNTEAFF	TGTGCCAGCAGCGTACCAGGGCGGGGGAACACTGAAGCTTTCTTT
TRBV20-1	11	.	.	TRBJ2-1	CSAQGLGLQFF	TGCAGTGCTCAGGGCTTAGGGTTGCAGTTCTTC
TRBV28	16	.	.	TRBJ1-1	CASYRLDGGVNTEAFF	TGTGCCAGCTACAGATTGGACGGCGGGGTGAACACTGAAGCTTTCTTT
TRBV9	17	TRBD1	medium-sized	TRBJ2-2	CASSGVQGAMDTGELFF	TGTGCCAGCAGCGGAGTCCAGGGGGCGATGGACACCGGGGAGCTGTTTTTT
TRBV6-1	13	.	few	TRBJ1-1	CASCIQSGEVAFF	TGTGCCAGCTGTATACAGTCAGGGGAGGTAGCTTTCTTT
TRBV4-2	17	.	.	TRBJ1-3	CASSPVNAGASGNTIYF	TGTGCCAGCAGCCCAGTGAATGCCGGGGCCTCTGGAAACACCATATATTTT
TRBV9	15	TRBD2	.	TRBJ2-3	CASSVLAGTTDTQYF	TGTGCCAGCAGCGTTCTAGCGGGAACCACAGATACGCAGTATTTT
TRBV7-8	15	.	.	TRBJ1-1	CASSLSVVGNTEAFF	TGTGCCAGCAGCTTATCTGTCGTGGGGAACACTGAAGCTTTCTTT
TRBV4-2	18	TRBD2	.	TRBJ2-7	CASSQGTSGGRSSYEQYF	TGTGCCAGCAGCCAAGGGACTAGCGGGGGGCGAAGCTCCTACGAGCAGTACTTC
TRBV13	20	TRBD2	.	TRBJ2-3	CASSPDRGDGLAGGVDTQYF	TGTGCCAGCAGCCCGGACAGGGGCGACGGACTAGCGGGAGGGGTAGATACGCAGTATTTT
TRBV7-3	13	.	.	TRBJ1-1	CASSLDYGSEAFF	TGTGCCAGCAGCTTAGATTACGGGTCTGAAGCTTTCTTT
TRBV29-1	13	.	.	TRBJ1-2	CSATRGANYGYTF	TGCAGCGCGACCCGAGGAGCTAACTATGGCTACACCTTC
TRBV9	14	TRBD2	.	TRBJ2-7	CASSLAGGSYEQYF	TGTGCCAGCAGTCTAGCGGGAGGTTCTTACGAGCAGTACTTC
TRBV6-1	14	TRBD2	.	TRBJ2-7	CASSAWTSVIEQYF	TGTGCCAGCAGTGCGTGGACTAGCGTGATCGAGCAGTACTTC
TRBV7-6	13	.	.	TRBJ1-2	CASRRGPRRGYTF	TGTGCCAGCAGACGCGGGCCACGGCGTGGCTACACCTTC
TRBV30	19	TRBD1	.	TRBJ1-6	CAWTRGQNALGGYNSPLHF	TGTGCCTGGACCAGGGGACAGAATGCGCTAGGGGGCTATAATTCACCCCTCCACTTT
TRBV5-1	15	.	once	TRBJ2-1	CASSSKRRTTNEQFF	TGCGCCAGCAGCTCTAAGAGAAGGACTACTAATGAGCAGTTCTTC
TRBV5-4	18	TRBD2	.	TRBJ2-3	CASTPRRGGYTSTDTQYF	TGTGCCAGCACCCCCCGTCGCGGGGGGTACACTAGCACAGATACGCAGTATTTT
TRBV5-6	13	TRBD1	few	TRBJ2-3	CASSFNRGDTQYF	TGTGCCAGCAGTTTTAACAGGGGAGATACGCAGTATTTT
TRBV9	15	TRBD1	once	TRBJ1-1	CASSGRTGENTEAFF	TGTGCCAGCAGCGGCCGGACAGGGGAGAACACTGAAGCTTTCTTT
TRBV29-1	13	.	.	TRBJ1-2	CSVEVQGFVGYTF	TGCAGCGTTGAAGTTCAGGGATTTGTTGGCTACACCTTC
TRBV18	13	.	few	TRBJ1-1	CASSPAQDTEAFF	TGTGCCAGCTCACCAGCACAGGACACTGAAGCTTTCTTT
TRBV30	15	TRBD2	medium-sized	TRBJ2-5	CAWSGPGLGYETQYF	TGTGCCTGGAGTGGCCCGGGACTAGGTTATGAGACCCAGTACTTC
TRBV28	16	.	few	TRBJ2-7	CASSLSSVELADEQYF	TGTGCCAGCAGTTTATCTTCCGTGGAGTTAGCCGACGAGCAGTACTTC
TRBV7-2	15	.	.	TRBJ1-5	CASSSLGDFNQPQHF	TGTGCCAGCAGCTCCCTGGGGGACTTCAATCAGCCCCAGCATTTT